Each of the 30 T cell receptor beta chains below was sequenced from the same sample in a study of CD8 T cells in ankylosing spondylitis. MiXCR, applied by TCRdb to the 5' RACE reads, yields one record per CDR3 protein. The sample lists some 400,000 distinct CDR3 sequences, 20% to 25% occurring once. Findings and limits, study-wide: There was a TCR beta motif, made of several highly homologous variants, that appeared characteristic of ankylosing spondylitis blood.

These receptors have no identified antigens. The specimen was blood, either unsorted or a sorted T cell fraction (not recorded which). These receptors were obtained from a male donor with ankylosing spondylitis.

This clonotype was seen repeatedly, ten times or more. CDR3 protein: CASSLFSRAGDSYEQYF. CDR3 bases: TGTGCCAGCAGTTTGTTTTCTCGCGCGGGGGACTCCTACGAGCAGTACTTC. The chain has TRBV12-3 or TRBV12-4 and TRBJ2-7, with 7 bases aligning to TRBD2. The CDR3 is made up of 17 amino acids. J lost 0 bases, V lost 3 bases, and 11 bases had no gene match.

The gene calls are TRBV5-1 and TRBJ2-1; a possible D gene is TRBD2 (6 bases). Per germline, CDR1 SGHRS and CDR2 YFSETQ. There are 15 residues in the CDR3. The V and J ends lost 2 bases and 2 bases respectively, with 11 bases between them. CDR3 in amino acids: CASSLGGVTYNEQFF. CDR3 nucleotide sequence: TGCGCCAGCAGCTTAGGAGGGGTCACCTACAATGAGCAGTTCTTC.

The chain couples TRBV6-2 or TRBV6-3 to TRBJ1-5; 9 bases map to TRBD1. The germline V gene encodes CDR1 MNHEY and CDR2 SVGEGT. CDR3 size: 18 residues. V shed 0 bases, J shed 6 bases, and the junction held 12 bases outside the gene matches. The CDR3 region is CASSYSLRDRELGQPQHF. The CDR3 DNA is TGTGCCAGCAGTTACTCTCTTCGGGACAGGGAACTGGGTCAGCCCCAGCATTTT.

This sequence joins TRBV11-2 and TRBJ2-1, with a weak D call TRBD2 (5 bases). The length of the CDR3 is 14 residues. Germline-derived CDR1 and CDR2 are SGHAT and FQNNGV. V gave up 5 bases and J gave up 4 bases, with 12 bases separating them. The CDR3 sequence: CASSELVYYNEQFF. CDR3 bases: TGTGCCAGCAGCGAACTAGTTTATTACAATGAGCAGTTCTTC.

The gene calls are TRBV5-1 and TRBJ2-2, with a tentative D call TRBD2 (6 bases). This CDR3 contains 14 residues. Germline V gives CDR1 SGHRS, CDR2 YFSETQ. V lost 7 bases and J 6 bases, leaving 16 bases between the germline ends. The chain's CDR3 is CASHPGLQSGELFF. The CDR3, as DNA: TGCGCCAGCCACCCGGGACTCCAATCCGGGGAGCTGTTTTTT.

This clonotype was recorded once. The chain recombines TRBV3-1 with TRBJ2-5, with D hard to call. The CDR3 has 14 amino acids. Trimming removed 5 bases from V and 0 bases from J, with 10 bases in between. Per the germline V gene, CDR1 is LGHDT and CDR2 is YNNKEL (reference sequence). The CDR3 coding sequence is TGTGCCAGCAGCACTACAGCGTACCAAGAGACCCAGTACTTC. It encodes CASSTTAYQETQYF.

In this sample, this clonotype turned up a few times. V is TRBV11-2 and J is TRBJ2-3; D is unclear. The V and J ends lost 2 bases and 1 base respectively, with 16 bases between them. Germline lookup yields CDR1 SGHAT and CDR2 FQNNGV. The CDR3 contains 17 residues. This chain's CDR3 is CASSLPTRFLGTDTQYF. As DNA, the CDR3 is TGTGCCAGCAGCTTACCTACCAGATTCCTCGGCACAGATACGCAGTATTTT.

This clonotype was seen ten or more times. The chain employs TRBV15 and TRBJ1-1; the match to TRBD1 covers 9 bases. The V and J ends lost 0 bases and 1 base, in that order; junction bases with no gene match: 3. CDR3 length equals 16 residues. In germline, CDR1 is LNHNV, CDR2 YYDKDF (reference sequence). The CDR3 loop reads CATSRDTGQGNTEAFF. DNA for the CDR3: TGTGCCACCAGCAGAGATACGGGACAGGGGAACACTGAAGCTTTCTTT. Drawing the rest from reference TRBV15 and TRBJ1-1, the complete variable domain is DAMVIQNPRYQVTQFGKPVTLSCSQTLNHNVMYWYQQKSSQAPKLLFHYYDKDFNNEADTPDNFQSRRPNTSFCFLDIRSPGLGDTAMYLCATSRDTGQGNTEAFFGQGTRLTVV.

This clonotype showed up just a few times. The CDR3 coding sequence is TGTGCCAGCAGCTATCCAGGGAACGAGCAGTTCTTC. It encodes CASSYPGNEQFF. This chain links TRBV5-5 with TRBJ2-1; D may be TRBD1 (5 bases). V dropped 3 bases and J dropped 10 bases, with 11 bases sitting between them. This CDR3 region has 12 residues. The germline V gene has CDR1 SGHKS and CDR2 YYEKEE (reference sequence).

The J gene is TRBJ2-7, the V gene TRBV4-2; unclear D gene. The CDR3 is made up of 14 amino acids. Trimming stripped 2 bases from V and 5 bases from J, with 13 bases between. The germline V gene has CDR1 LGHNA and CDR2 YNFKEQ. This CDR3 is CASSQSIRQHEQYF. The CDR3 coding sequence is TGTGCCAGCAGCCAATCCATCCGTCAGCACGAGCAGTACTTC.

This clonotype was detected ten times or more. The chain couples TRBV7-3 to TRBJ2-7; maybe TRBD2 (6 bases). V was pared by 1 base and J by 1 base, with 11 bases between. In germline, CDR1 is SGHTA, CDR2 FQGTGA. The CDR3 has 15 amino acids. Here the CDR3 reads CASSLMGGISYEQYF. CDR3 bases: TGTGCCAGCAGCTTAATGGGCGGGATTTCCTACGAGCAGTACTTC.

Notes on this clonotype: A much more abundant neighbour one base away suggests this may be a read error. The CDR3 bases are TGTGCCAGCAGGCTAGCACCAGGGGGAGGAAACACCATATATTTT. Protein sequence: CASRLAPGGGNTIYF. V usage is TRBV7-2 and J usage is TRBJ1-3; 7 nucleotides line up with TRBD1. J was trimmed by 4 bases and V by 6 bases; bases with no gene match: 9. Looked up from germline, CDR1 is SGHTA and CDR2 is FQGNSA. The length of the CDR3 is 15 residues. Supplemented by reference TRBV7-2 and TRBJ1-3, the full variable domain reads GAGVSQSPSNKVTEKGKDVELRCDPISGHTALYWYRQSLGQGLEFLIYFQGNSAPDKSGLPSDRFSAERTGGSVSTLTIQRTQQEDSAVYLCASRLAPGGGNTIYFGEGSWLTVV.

This chain links TRBV5-1 with TRBJ2-4; D not resolved. The ends were cut back, 2 bases at V and 7 bases at J, with 10 bases in the middle. The CDR3 totals 13 residues. Germline V lookup: CDR1 SGHRS, CDR2 YFSETQ. The CDR3 nucleotides are TGCGCCAGCAGCTTAGAGTTGCTGAACATTCAGTACTTC. Its translation: CASSLELLNIQYF.

This clonotype was picked up a small number of times. The rearrangement links TRBV28 to TRBJ2-1; D possibly uses TRBD1 or TRBD2 (5 bases each). CDR1 and CDR2 (germline): MDHEN, SYDVKM. The CDR3 is 16 amino acids. Trimming shortened V by 5 bases and J by 6 bases, and 20 bases separated the two germline ends. CDR3 coding DNA: TGTGCCAGCAGTCTACCATCGGGGACCGGACTCAATGAGCAGTTCTTC. This sequence encodes CASSLPSGTGLNEQFF.

This clonotype was seen at least ten times. The CDR3 nucleotides read TGTGCCAGCAGTTTTGGTGGGTCAATTAGGGCTGAAGCTTTCTTT. This gives the protein CASSFGGSIRAEAFF. This chain joins TRBV27 and TRBJ1-1; no definite D call. V lost 3 bases, J lost 6 bases, and 17 bases lay in between. CDR3 size: 15 residues. CDR1 and CDR2 (germline): MNHEY, SMNVEV (reference sequence).

This chain links TRBV5-6 with TRBJ2-5; 11 nucleotides match TRBD2. Unmatched junction bases numbered 10, after V lost 4 bases and J lost 2 bases. Germline lookup yields CDR1 SGHDT and CDR2 YYEEEE. This CDR3 has 17 amino acids. The CDR3 DNA sequence: TGTGCCAGCAGCCCGTTAGCGGGAGGGCCGCGTCAAGAGACCCAGTACTTC. It codes for CASSPLAGGPRQETQYF.

This clonotype came up a few times. The genes are TRBV4-1 and TRBJ1-1, with D perhaps TRBD1 (5 bases). V was trimmed by 0 bases and J by 0 bases, leaving 14 bases between them. CDR1 and CDR2 (germline): MGHRA, YSYEKL. This CDR3 is 17 amino acids long. Here the CDR3 DNA reads TGCGCCAGCAGCCAAGATAGGGGCGGAACATTGAACACTGAAGCTTTCTTT. Its protein is CASSQDRGGTLNTEAFF.

The chain has TRBV15 and TRBJ2-7; no clear D gene. V lost 1 base and J lost 3, with 10 bases in between. From germline, CDR1 is LNHNV and CDR2 YYDKDF (reference sequence). The CDR3 runs to 14 residues. CDR3 DNA: TGTGCCACCAGCAGAGCACTAAGTTACTACGAGCAGTACTTC. It yields the protein CATSRALSYYEQYF.

This chain links TRBV4-3 with TRBJ2-1; 10 nucleotides agree with TRBD2. The V gene end was trimmed by 4 bases and the J gene end by 5 bases; junction bases not matched to a gene: 5. CDR3 length: 15 amino acids. Germline V CDR1 and CDR2: LGHNA, YSLEER. The CDR3 DNA is TGCGCCAGCAGCCTTTCTAGCGGGGGAGACAATGAGCAGTTCTTC. Translating it yields CASSLSSGGDNEQFF.

This chain links TRBV3-1 with TRBJ1-1, with 7 bases identical to TRBD1. The CDR3 is made up of 15 amino acids. Germline V gene lookup returns CDR1 LGHDT and CDR2 YNNKEL (reference sequence). V shed 4 bases and J 1 base; nucleotides not matched to a gene: 6. Written as DNA, the CDR3 is TGTGCCAGCAGCCCGGGGACAGTAACGAACACTGAAGCTTTCTTT. This codes for CASSPGTVTNTEAFF.

CDR3 residues: CASIFGGEAEAFF. The CDR3 DNA reads as TGTGCCAGCATCTTTGGGGGGGAGGCTGAAGCTTTCTTT. V is TRBV12-3 or TRBV12-4 and J is TRBJ1-1, with a weak D call TRBD1 (5 bases). The V and J ends lost 7 bases and 6 bases respectively, with 15 bases between them. The CDR3 contains 13 residues.

This chain joins TRBV7-3 and TRBJ2-3, with D hard to call. V dropped 1 base and J dropped 4 bases, with 6 bases sitting between them. Germline V gene data show CDR1 as SGHTA and CDR2 as FQGTGA. This CDR3 region has 13 residues. DNA of the CDR3: TGTGCCAGCAGCTTAAAAGGGTCAGATACGCAGTATTTT. It yields the protein CASSLKGSDTQYF. Supplemented by reference TRBV7-3 and TRBJ2-3, the full variable domain reads GAGVSQTPSNKVTEKGKYVELRCDPISGHTALYWYRQSLGQGPEFLIYFQGTGAADDSGLPNDRFFAVRPEGSVSTLKIQRTERGDSAVYLCASSLKGSDTQYFGPGTRLTVL.

This chain links TRBV7-2 with TRBJ1-1, with D unresolved. CDR3 length: 15 amino acids. V lost 0 bases and J 6 bases, leaving 14 bases between the germline ends. The germline V gene encodes CDR1 SGHTA and CDR2 FQGNSA. This chain's CDR3 is CASSLATSRVSEAFF. The CDR3, as DNA: TGTGCCAGCAGCTTAGCCACTAGTAGAGTTTCTGAAGCTTTCTTT.

The table lists this clonotype with a few counts. The rearrangement joins TRBV6-1 to TRBJ1-5, with 7 bases fitting TRBD1. There are 15 residues in the CDR3. Germline V lookup: CDR1 MNHNS, CDR2 SASEGT. V lost 10 bases and J lost 0; bases outside the gene matches: 9. The CDR3 sequence: CATLTGRYSNQPQHF. DNA for the CDR3: TGTGCCACCCTGACAGGGAGGTATAGCAATCAGCCCCAGCATTTT.

The V gene is TRBV4-2, the J gene TRBJ2-6, with D unresolved. V lost 0 bases and J 0 bases, leaving 12 bases between the germline ends. The germline V gene has CDR1 LGHNA and CDR2 YNFKEQ. The CDR3 totals 18 residues. The CDR3 DNA is TGTGCCAGCAGCCAAGATCGTACAGTAAACTCTGGGGCCAACGTCCTGACTTTC. It yields the protein CASSQDRTVNSGANVLTF.

This clonotype has more than one count but fewer than ten. V usage is TRBV25-1 and J usage is TRBJ2-2; TRBD1 might be the D (6 bases). This CDR3 has 14 amino acids. The germline V gene encodes CDR1 MGHDK and CDR2 SYGVNS. The chain's CDR3 is CAVTPGQNTGELFF. CDR3 bases: TGTGCTGTAACTCCGGGACAGAACACCGGGGAGCTGTTTTTT. The variable domain in full, completed from reference TRBV25-1 and TRBJ2-2, reads EADIYQTPRYLVIGTGKKITLECSQTMGHDKMYWYQQDPGMELHLIHYSYGVNSTEKGDLSSESTVSRIRTEHFPLTLESARPSHTSQYLCAVTPGQNTGELFFGEGSRLTVL.

This clonotype was seen a handful of times. The V call is TRBV6-1, the J call TRBJ2-5, with TRBD2 matching over 8 bases. V dropped 5 bases and J dropped 13; count of bases not matched to a gene: 21. The CDR3 consists of 16 residues. In germline, CDR1 is MNHNS, CDR2 SASEGT. The CDR3 region is CASSKELAANPRDRYF. DNA of the CDR3: TGTGCCAGCAGTAAAGAACTAGCGGCAAACCCAAGAGACCGGTACTTC.

The J gene is TRBJ2-5, the V gene TRBV11-1, with D hard to call. CDR1 and CDR2 (germline): SGHAT, FQDESV (reference sequence). CDR3 length: 10 amino acids. Trimming took 7 bases from V and 5 from J, leaving 5 bases between them. The CDR3 DNA is TGTGCCAGCATGGGGGAGACCCAGTACTTC. The encoded protein is CASMGETQYF.

The table lists this clonotype with a few counts. V usage is TRBV24-1 and J usage is TRBJ2-7; D is ambiguous. This CDR3 contains 14 residues. V was trimmed by 0 bases and J by 3 bases, leaving 8 bases between them. Germline CDR1 is KGHDR and CDR2 is SFDVKD. CDR3 in DNA: TGTGCCACCAGTGATTTGGACACCAGCTACGAGCAGTACTTC. Translated: CATSDLDTSYEQYF.

The chain recombines TRBV12-3 or TRBV12-4 with TRBJ2-2, with a tentative D call TRBD2 (5 bases). The V and J ends lost 7 bases and 3 bases respectively, with 15 bases between them. The CDR3 is 15 residues long. The CDR3 region is CASTRGRVDTGELFF. The DNA for the CDR3 is TGTGCCAGCACCCGGGGTAGGGTGGACACCGGGGAGCTGTTTTTT.